A selection of T cell receptor beta chains follows, all from one sample in a study of blood T cell repertoires in COVID-19. Only in-frame clones appear in the TCRdb table, and some are missing; sequencing was by immunoSEQ multiplex PCR. Of a few hundred thousand clones detected, around 88% appear once; the ten largest clones hold about 1.7%. Sequenced material: peripheral blood. The receptors originated from a woman in her fifties or sixties with acute or convalescent COVID-19. The CDR3 runs from the conserved cysteine through the conserved F or W. The D gene is left open where the match is weak. Clone size, where shown, is once, few, many, or a class for clones that have expanded.

D	V	size	J	DNA	CDR3
NA	TRBV15	few	TRBJ1-4	TGTGCCACCAGCAGAGATGGTGCGGGTCAGGTGTTTTTT	CATSRDGAGQVFF
TRBD1	TRBV5-1	NA	TRBJ1-1	TGCGCCAGCAGCTTACTGACAGGGGTGAACACTGAAGCTTTCTTT	CASSLLTGVNTEAFF
TRBD2	TRBV5-1	NA	TRBJ2-3	TGCGCCAGCAGCATAGGACTAGCGCTACTCTCTAGCACAGATACGCAGTATTTT	CASSIGLALLSSTDTQYF
TRBD1	TRBV28	NA	TRBJ1-1	TGTGCCAGCAGTTTTTTCCGGGACAGGGCCTACGAAGCTTTCTTT	CASSFFRDRAYEAFF
TRBD2	TRBV3-1/TRBV3-2	NA	TRBJ2-7	TGTGCCAGCGGGGCGGGAGGGCCCTACGAGCAGTACTTC	CASGAGGPYEQYF
NA	TRBV28	NA	TRBJ2-3	TGTGCCAGCAGTTTATACAGGGTAGAAGCGCAGTATTTT	CASSLYRVEAQYF
NA	TRBV30	NA	TRBJ1-1	TGTGCCTGGAGTAGACAGTTCACTGAAGCTTTCTTT	CAWSRQFTEAFF
NA	TRBV19	NA	TRBJ2-7	TGTGCCAGTAGTATCCCGGCAGGGCCCCCCTACGAGCAGTACTTC	CASSIPAGPPYEQYF
NA	TRBV15	NA	TRBJ2-2	TGTGCCACCAGAGAGGACAGCCCGGGCACCGGGGAGCTGTTTTTT	CATREDSPGTGELFF
TRBD2	TRBV13	NA	TRBJ2-7	TGTGCCAGCAGCCCTAGCGGGCCTTCCTACGAGCAGTACTTC	CASSPSGPSYEQYF
NA	TRBV28	NA	TRBJ1-4	TGTGCCAGCAGTTTACGGGGGGGGACTAATGAAAAACTGTTTTTT	CASSLRGGTNEKLFF
TRBD1	TRBV6-5	NA	TRBJ1-5	TGTGCCAGCAGCCAGGGACAGGGATACCAGCCCCAGCATTTT	CASSQGQGYQPQHF
TRBD1	TRBV6-6	once	TRBJ2-3	TGTGCCAGCGAGAGACAGGGTCGCACAGATACGCAGTATTTT	CASERQGRTDTQYF
NA	TRBV5-5	NA	TRBJ1-1	TGTGCCAGCAGCTTGGGGTGGGAAGCGGGGGCTTTCTTT	CASSLGWEAGAFF
NA	TRBV9	NA	TRBJ1-3	TGTGCCAGCAGCGTAGATTCACGCAGGGACTCTGGAAACACCATATATTTT	CASSVDSRRDSGNTIYF
NA	TRBV28	NA	TRBJ2-5	TGTGCCAGCAGTTTATGGACAGAAGAGACCCAGTACTTC	CASSLWTEETQYF
NA	TRBV7-9	NA	TRBJ1-1	TGTGCCAGCAGCGCAACAGTGAACACTGAAGCTTTCTTT	CASSATVNTEAFF
TRBD1	TRBV9	NA	TRBJ2-3	TGTGCCAGCAAAAAAGGGGACAGACCCGCAGATACGCAGTATTTT	CASKKGDRPADTQYF
NA	TRBV28	NA	TRBJ2-3	TGTGCCAGCAGTTTTGGTTTGGGGGCGAGTAGCACAGATACGCAGTATTTT	CASSFGLGASSTDTQYF
TRBD2	TRBV24-1	NA	TRBJ2-2	TGTGCCACCAGTGATCCGGGAGGGGTATCCGGGGAGCTGTTTTTT	CATSDPGGVSGELFF
NA	TRBV30	NA	TRBJ2-1	TGTGCCTGGACCAGTCTCTCCTACAATGAGCAGTTCTTC	CAWTSLSYNEQFF
NA	TRBV5-1	NA	TRBJ2-3	TGCGCCAGCAGCTCCACCGCCACGAGAGATACGCAGTATTTT	CASSSTATRDTQYF
TRBD2	TRBV19	NA	TRBJ2-1	TGTGCCAGTAGTATTACTAGCGGGCCCTACAATGAGCAGTTCTTC	CASSITSGPYNEQFF
NA	TRBV3-1/TRBV3-2	NA	TRBJ2-5	TGTGCCAGCACCCCCACAGACAAACAAGAGACCCAGTACTTC	CASTPTDKQETQYF
TRBD1	TRBV29-1	NA	TRBJ2-5	TGCAGCGTTGGACGACAGGGGATGGCACTTGAGACCCAGTACTTC	CSVGRQGMALETQYF
NA	TRBV19	NA	TRBJ2-7	TGTGCCAGTAGTATAGATGATAGCGGAATGACCTACGAGCAGTACTTC	CASSIDDSGMTYEQYF
NA	TRBV20-1	NA	TRBJ1-1	TGCAGTGCTAGTAGCAGGCAGTCTAATGCTTTCTTT	CSASSRQSNAFF
NA	TRBV5-1	NA	TRBJ2-7	TGCGCCAGCAGCTTGGGTCCCGGGACCTACGAGCAGTACTTC	CASSLGPGTYEQYF
NA	TRBV28	NA	TRBJ1-2	TGTGCCAGCACCGCCCTACTAGGGCATGGCTACACCTTC	CASTALLGHGYTF
TRBD1	TRBV4-1	NA	TRBJ1-2	TGCGCCAGCAGCCAAGATTCGACAGGGGTTTACTATGGCTACACCTTC	CASSQDSTGVYYGYTF
TRBD1	TRBV5-6	NA	TRBJ2-5	TGTGCCAGCAGCCTAAGGGACAGGAGAACCTCCGAGACCCAGTACTTC	CASSLRDRRTSETQYF
TRBD1	TRBV6-5	few	TRBJ1-2	TGTGCCAGCAGTCCGGGGGACAGGCCTAACTATGGCTACACCTTC	CASSPGDRPNYGYTF
NA	TRBV5-1	once	TRBJ1-4	TGCGCCAGCAGCTTACAGGGTGGGCGTGAAAAACTGTTTTTT	CASSLQGGREKLFF
NA	TRBV2	NA	TRBJ2-2	TGTGCCAGCAGACAGGGTCCCGGGGAGCTGTTTTTT	CASRQGPGELFF
TRBD1	TRBV7-9	NA	TRBJ1-4	TGTGCCAGCAGCTTGGGACAGGGAATCGACGAAAAACTGTTTTTT	CASSLGQGIDEKLFF
TRBD1	TRBV5-1	NA	TRBJ1-2	TGCGCCAGCAGCTTGGGCCGACAGGGGGAGAACTATGGCTACACCTTC	CASSLGRQGENYGYTF
TRBD2	TRBV3-1/TRBV3-2	NA	TRBJ2-1	TGTGCCAGCAGCCAAGGCCCTTCTAGCGGGCGTTTGACCTACAATGAGCAGTTCTTC	CASSQGPSSGRLTYNEQFF
NA	TRBV19	few	TRBJ1-5	TGTGCCAGTAGTATCAGGGTCGCTCATAGCAATCAGCCCCAGCATTTT	CASSIRVAHSNQPQHF
TRBD2	TRBV5-4	NA	TRBJ2-1	TGTGCCAGCAGCATTAGCGGGAGGGGGCCCGATGAGCAGTTCTTC	CASSISGRGPDEQFF
TRBD1	TRBV28	NA	TRBJ1-2	TGTGCCAGCAGTTTATCCCCGGGACAGGGCGCTGGCTACACCTTC	CASSLSPGQGAGYTF
TRBD2	TRBV27	few	TRBJ2-7	TGTGCCAGCAGTCAAGCGGGAGGGACCTACGAGCAGTACTTC	CASSQAGGTYEQYF
TRBD2	TRBV14	once	TRBJ2-3	TGTGCCAGCAGCCAAGTGAGTGGACTAGCCTCAGATACGCAGTATTTT	CASSQVSGLASDTQYF
TRBD1	TRBV6-2/TRBV6-3	NA	TRBJ1-6	TGTGCCAGCAGTCGGGACAGGTGGGGAGGACCCCTCCACTTT	CASSRDRWGGPLHF